The present TCR beta chain was sequenced within a study of CD8 T cells in ankylosing spondylitis (TCRdb year 2017). Regarding the research as a whole: To find TCR variants linked to disease, the study profiled T cell receptor beta repertoires in ankylosing spondylitis patients and healthy donors. In total, the full study cohort was made up of 100 to 140 healthy donors and about two dozen ankylosing spondylitis patients. Peripheral blood samples were taken, and synovial fluid was additionally collected from ankylosing spondylitis patients. What the work shows at the level of the full study, not this receptor alone: The disease-linked clones were reported as significantly enriched in matched synovial fluid samples from ankylosing spondylitis patients. Some motif variants were previously reported in synovial fluid and blood of reactive arthritis patients, suggesting common disease-initiation mechanisms. A TCR beta motif made up of under ten highly homologous amino acid variants appeared to be characteristic of blood from ankylosing spondylitis patients. The disease-linked clones showed a CD8+ phenotype and occurred at relatively low frequencies in peripheral blood.

The sequencer was an Illumina HiSeq 2500. Quantitative 5'-RACE with molecular barcodes was the method used to prepare the TCR beta libraries. Per the authors' processing: Disease-linked TCR variants were identified with a new computational method built on a probabilistic model of VDJ rearrangement. TCRdb applied fastp at Q25 and MiXCR to the public reads, then kept only in-frame beta chains. Here each entry gathers all rows of one CDR3 protein and keeps the most common genes and DNA. These V and J calls are TCRdb output, not the study's own analysis. The sample has 800,000 to 900,000 distinct CDR3 sequences on record, about 12% of them singletons. The biggest ten clones account for approximately 0.51% of the sample. The table lists this clonotype with many counts. Its antigen has not been determined. The junction departs from the called germline gene at one end, perhaps through a read error. CDR1 SGHRS and CDR2 YFSETQ were looked up in the germline V gene. The CDR3, cysteine through phenylalanine, is 14 amino acids long. Only the CDR3 DNA is retained, 42 bases long and in frame from the first base.

The sample comprised blood, either unsorted or a sorted T cell fraction (not recorded which). This chain joins TRBV5-1 to TRBJ2-3, with TRBD2 tentatively as D gene (6 bases match). This clonotype was obtained from a male donor with ankylosing spondylitis. The sequence in DNA is TGTGCCAGCAGTTTTTCGGGGGGCACAGATACGCAGTATTTT. It is translated as CASSFSGGTDTQYF.